This is a list of T cell receptor beta chains from one sample in a study of shared clonotypes between healthy human individuals. Repertoires were generated with immunoSEQ multiplex PCR, while TCRdb's copy carries only in-frame clones and drops some. The sample shows 2 million to 2.5 million clones, around 95% of them seen only once. Sequenced input: naive CD4+ T cells sorted from blood. Receptor source: a young man in good health. CDR3s include the opening cysteine and the closing phenylalanine or tryptophan. The D gene is left open where the match is weak. For some rows the clone size is stated as once, few or many, or as a class when expanded; others skip it.

cdr3_nt cdr3_aa j_call d_call v_call clone_size
TGTGCCAGCGGAGAGAGGGGGTCACGCGGCGGCTACACCTTC CASGERGSRGGYTF TRBJ1-2 NA TRBV6-5 NA
TGTGCCAGCAGCGAGGATACAGGGGGCCCCAGCTACACCTTC CASSEDTGGPSYTF TRBJ1-2 TRBD1 TRBV9 NA
TGTGCCAGCAGCTGGGAAGCAACTAATGAAAAACTGTTTTTT CASSWEATNEKLFF TRBJ1-4 NA TRBV7-9 NA
TGCGCCAGCAGCTTGGCTAGCGGGGAGCAGTTCTTC CASSLASGEQFF TRBJ2-1 TRBD2 TRBV5-1 NA
TGTGCCAGCGGGAATAGCGGGACCCCGAATAAGTTCTTC CASGNSGTPNKFF TRBJ2-1 TRBD2 TRBV6-1 NA
TGTGCCAGCTCACCCTCGGAAACCGGGGAGCTGTTTTTT CASSPSETGELFF TRBJ2-2 NA TRBV18 NA
TGTGCCAGCAGTTTCCGGCATTCACCCCTCCACTTT CASSFRHSPLHF TRBJ1-6 NA TRBV27 few
TGTGCCAGCAGCTTCGACAGGGGTAATGAAAAACTGTTTTTT CASSFDRGNEKLFF TRBJ1-4 TRBD1 TRBV7-2 NA
TGTGCCAGCGCGGGACAGGGGGCGGTAGGCTACACCTTC CASAGQGAVGYTF TRBJ1-2 TRBD1 TRBV28 once
TGCAGCTTACGGACAGGGAAAGAGACCCAGTACTTC CSLRTGKETQYF TRBJ2-5 TRBD1 TRBV29-1 NA
TGTGCCAGCACCTCGACCGAATATGGGGATACGCAGTATTTT CASTSTEYGDTQYF TRBJ2-3 NA TRBV28 NA
TGTGCCAGCAGCCCGGGACGGCTGAACACTGAAGCTTTCTTT CASSPGRLNTEAFF TRBJ1-1 NA TRBV5-6 NA
TGCGCCAGCAGCAAACAGGGGACTGGAAACACCATATATTTT CASSKQGTGNTIYF TRBJ1-3 TRBD1 TRBV5-1 NA
TGTGCCAGCAGCCCCCTCTCTGGAAACACCATATATTTT CASSPLSGNTIYF TRBJ1-3 NA TRBV9 NA
TGTGCCAGCAGTTTTGGGGGGGATAGCAATCAGCCCCAGCATTTT CASSFGGDSNQPQHF TRBJ1-5 NA TRBV28 once
TGTGCCACCAGCAGAGGAGGGACTAGCGGCTCCGAGCAGTACTTC CATSRGGTSGSEQYF TRBJ2-7 TRBD2 TRBV15 NA
TGTGCCAGCAGCTTAGGGGGGCCGAGGACTGAAGCTTTCTTT CASSLGGPRTEAFF TRBJ1-1 NA TRBV11-2 NA
TGTGCCAGCAGTTTTAGTAATTCACCCCTCCACTTT CASSFSNSPLHF TRBJ1-6 NA TRBV28 NA
TGCGCCAGCTGGGCCACGGGGATCCAAGAGACCCAGTACTTC CASWATGIQETQYF TRBJ2-5 NA TRBV5-1 NA
TGTGCCAGCAGTGAATTGGACAGGTTATTTCAAGAGACCCAGTACTTC CASSELDRLFQETQYF TRBJ2-5 TRBD1 TRBV6-1 NA
TGTGCCAGCATCCCGGGGGGCGGGGCCATTTCCCCCCTCCACTTT CASIPGGGAISPLHF TRBJ1-6 NA TRBV5-8 NA
TGCGCCAGCAGCCAAGGTGCGGGAGACACCGGGGAGCTGTTTTTT CASSQGAGDTGELFF TRBJ2-2 TRBD2 TRBV4-3 NA
TGTGCCAGCAGTTTATGGGCAGGGTATGAAAATTCACCCCTCCACTTT CASSLWAGYENSPLHF TRBJ1-6 NA TRBV27 NA
TGTGCCAGCAGCCCCATGGCAGGCTACAATGAGCAGTTCTTC CASSPMAGYNEQFF TRBJ2-1 NA TRBV11-3 NA
TGTGCCACCAGATCCGAATGGGGGAATTCACCCCTCCACTTT CATRSEWGNSPLHF TRBJ1-6 NA TRBV15 NA
TGTGCCAGCTGGGCAGATACGCAGTATTTT CASWADTQYF TRBJ2-3 NA TRBV25-1 NA
TGCGCCAGCAGCCCGACCGGGGGGCCGCCCCTGAACACTGAAGCTTTCTTT CASSPTGGPPLNTEAFF TRBJ1-1 NA TRBV5-1 NA
TGCGCCAGCAGCCAAGGTTTAGGGAGCACTGGAAACACCATATATTTT CASSQGLGSTGNTIYF TRBJ1-3 NA TRBV4-1 NA
TGTGCCAGCAGCTTGGGTTTGGGGGGGACATCTCCCTACGAGCAGTACTTC CASSLGLGGTSPYEQYF TRBJ2-7 NA TRBV5-4 once
TGTGCCAGCAGTTTCTCGGCGACTCGCTTAACCTACGAGCAGTACTTC CASSFSATRLTYEQYF TRBJ2-7 NA TRBV28 NA
TGTGCCAGCAGCACGCAGAGGGACACAGATACGCAGTATTTT CASSTQRDTDTQYF TRBJ2-3 NA TRBV7-9 NA
TGTGCCAGCAGATCAGGGACGCCACGCGGCAACGAGCAGTACTTC CASRSGTPRGNEQYF TRBJ2-7 NA TRBV28 NA
TGTGCCAGTAATGACGGGACAACTTCCTCCTACGAGCAGTACTTC CASNDGTTSSYEQYF TRBJ2-7 NA TRBV6-6 NA
TGTGCCAGCAGTGAACCATCCCGACTAGCCATGAACACCGGGGAGCTGTTTTTT CASSEPSRLAMNTGELFF TRBJ2-2 TRBD2 TRBV2 NA
TGTGCCAGCAGCTCTGGACCAAGCAATCAGCCCCAGCATTTT CASSSGPSNQPQHF TRBJ1-5 NA TRBV27 NA
TGTGCCAGCAGCACCGATCCGGGACAGGCATATGGCTACACCTTC CASSTDPGQAYGYTF TRBJ1-2 TRBD1 TRBV27 NA
TGTGCCAGCAGGGGACAGGCCGGATCCTCTGGAAACACCATATATTTT CASRGQAGSSGNTIYF TRBJ1-3 TRBD1 TRBV6-4 NA
TGCGCCAGCAGTTATACGACTGCAACTAATGAAAAACTGTTTTTT CASSYTTATNEKLFF TRBJ1-4 NA TRBV5-1 NA
TGTGCCAGCAGTTATCCTCAGGGGGTTGAAAAACTGTTTTTT CASSYPQGVEKLFF TRBJ1-4 TRBD1 TRBV28 NA
TGTGCCAGTGGGGCGTGGCTGAACACTGAAGCTTTCTTT CASGAWLNTEAFF TRBJ1-1 NA TRBV6-5 NA
TGTGCCAGCAGTTTAGGTGGACAGGGTAACTATGGCTACACCTTC CASSLGGQGNYGYTF TRBJ1-2 TRBD1 TRBV28 once
TGTGCCAGCAGGGCTTCAGGGTCGAATGGCTACACCTTC CASRASGSNGYTF TRBJ1-2 NA TRBV2 NA